Included here is one T cell receptor beta chain sequence, with context. Its specificity is not known. MiXCR, run by TCRdb on the RACE reads, gives a single entry per CDR3 protein. The sample records around 200,000 distinct CDR3 sequences, approximately 24% being singletons. These data originate in a study of human T cells and chemical hapten exposure. Study as a whole: Upper inner arm skin measuring approximately 2 cm by approximately 2 cm received 2% DPC for sensitization. Predominantly women, the patients had alopecia areata, totalis or universalis. Overall study findings and caveats: The study found expanded TCRs formed significantly more large CDR3 similarity clusters than controls. There was alopecia in the donors, so their immune response may differ from that of healthy people.

As for time point: patch test 3, about 24 weeks after DPC sensitization. The treatment was: therapeutic diphenylcyclopropenone sensitization with weekly scalp DPC. Germline V lookup: CDR1 MNHEY, CDR2 SVGEGT. With 5 bases clipped from V and 1 base from J, the junction kept 23 bases outside the gene matches. The CDR3 totals 20 residues. The material was whole blood, obtained in connection with sensitization to the hapten diphenylcyclopropenone (DPC). This clonotype was sampled from a woman in her thirties or forties with alopecia areata. Some clones in this sample may be carry-over from other donors' samples. This chain connects TRBV6-2 or TRBV6-3 to TRBJ2-7; 7 positions agree with TRBD2. CDR3 bases: TGTGCCAGCAGTCGCCCTCTCAGACTAGCTCCAAGTGGTTTTTCCTACGAGCAGTACTTC. Amino acid sequence: CASSRPLRLAPSGFSYEQYF.